Shown below are 9 T cell receptor beta chains from a single sample sequenced in a study of cytomegalovirus exposure and HLA in healthy donors. This PCR relied on a set of 60 Vbeta primers and 13 Jbeta primers. Produced via immunoSEQ multiplex PCR; TCRdb's table is partial and in-frame only. The table has more than 200,000 clones, less than 85% seen once. Sequences were obtained from PBMCs. The receptor set was obtained from a girl aged 2-10 years in good health and CMV-seronegative.

The V call is TRBV6-6, the J call TRBJ1-1; 9 nucleotides match TRBD1. CDR3 length: 14 amino acids. J lost 2 bases, V lost 7 bases, and 5 bases had no gene match. Germline assignment: CDR1 MNHNY and CDR2 SVGAGI (reference sequence). The CDR3 nucleotides read TGTGCCAGCACTCACAGGGGGCTAAACACTGAAGCTTTCTTT. It is translated as CASTHRGLNTEAFF.

The chain has TRBV9 and TRBJ1-3, with 7 bases matching TRBD1. The germline gives CDR1 SGDLS, CDR2 YYNGEE. CDR3 size: 18 residues. V shed 4 bases, J shed 3 bases, and the junction held 16 bases outside the gene matches. The chain's CDR3 is CASSPDRPLGPYGNTIYF. The DNA of the CDR3 is TGTGCCAGCAGCCCGGACAGGCCCCTGGGGCCTTATGGAAACACCATATATTTT.

The J gene is TRBJ2-2, the V gene TRBV5-1, with D possibly being TRBD1 (6 bases). Trimming removed 1 base from V and 6 bases from J, with 10 bases in between. This CDR3 region has 14 residues. Per germline, CDR1 SGHRS and CDR2 YFSETQ. The CDR3 protein is CASSLQGRAGELFF. The CDR3 DNA reads as TGCGCCAGCAGCTTGCAGGGGCGGGCCGGGGAGCTGTTTTTT. Combining the CDR3 with reference TRBV5-1 and TRBJ2-2 gives the whole variable domain KAGVTQTPRYLIKTRGQQVTLSCSPISGHRSVSWYQQTPGQGLQFLFEYFSETQRNKGNFPGRFSGRQFSNSRSEMNVSTLELGDSALYLCASSLQGRAGELFFGEGSRLTVL.

For this clone: A junction boundary mismatches the germline segment, possibly from a read error. The sample holds other DNA sequences that translate to the same CDR3. The V and J genes are TRBV5-6 and TRBJ2-7; D uncertain. This CDR3 has 12 residues. CDR1 and CDR2 (germline): SGHDT, YYEEEE. CDR3: CASSLGPNEQYF. The CDR3 region has the DNA TGCGCCAGCAGCTTGGGTCCCAACGAGCAGTACTTC.

This clone occurred a few times. This chain links TRBV25-1 with TRBJ2-1; 7 nucleotides align to TRBD2. The J segment lost 3 bases and the V segment lost 8 bases, leaving 7 bases of the junction unmatched. The CDR3 covers 14 residues. Germline lookup yields CDR1 MGHDK and CDR2 SYGVNS. The CDR3 bases are TGTGCCAGCGCGGGAGCCCAAGACTACAATGAGCAGTTCTTC. This encodes CASAGAQDYNEQFF.

This rearrangement joins TRBV5-4 to TRBJ2-3, with D possibly TRBD2 on 6 matching bases. This CDR3 has 13 residues. The V end was cut by 0 bases, the J end by 5 bases, with 7 bases between. Germline CDR1 is SGHNT and CDR2 is YYREEE (reference sequence). The CDR3: CASSLASEDTQYF. CDR3 coding DNA: TGTGCCAGCAGCTTGGCTAGCGAAGATACGCAGTATTTT.

The chain is built from TRBV4-1 and TRBJ2-3, with TRBD2 as a possible D gene (5 bases). The length of the CDR3 is 14 residues. Trimming removed 0 bases from V and 6 bases from J, with 10 bases in between. Germline CDR1 and CDR2: MGHRA and YSYEKL. CDR3 bases: TGCGCCAGCAGCCAAGAGAGGGTAGTGGATACGCAGTATTTT. Its protein is CASSQERVVDTQYF.

The sample holds one count of this clone. The rearrangement uses TRBV11-2 and TRBJ2-7; TRBD1 matches at 9 bases. V gave up 5 bases and J gave up 4 bases; unmatched junction bases: 9. The CDR3 loop spans 15 amino acids. The germline V gene encodes CDR1 SGHAT and CDR2 FQNNGV. The CDR3 spells CASSGIGTGIYEQYF. The CDR3 coding sequence is TGTGCCAGCAGCGGTATCGGGACAGGGATTTACGAGCAGTACTTC. The variable domain in full, with the rest retrieved from reference TRBV11-2 and TRBJ2-7, is EAGVAQSPRYKIIEKRQSVAFWCNPISGHATLYWYQQILGQGPKLLIQFQNNGVVDDSQLPKDRFSAERLKGVDSTLKIQPAKLEDSAVYLCASSGIGTGIYEQYFGPGTRLTVT.

The gene calls are TRBV5-1 and TRBJ2-3, with 11 bases identical to TRBD2. V lost 2 bases and J lost 6; bases outside the gene matches: 5. The CDR3 contains 15 residues. Germline V CDR1 and CDR2: SGHRS, YFSETQ. CDR3 bases: TGCGCCAGCAGCTTAAATAGCGGGAGGGGTGATACGCAGTATTTT. This codes for CASSLNSGRGDTQYF.